These 17 T cell receptor beta chains originate from one sample sequenced in a study of blood T cell repertoires in COVID-19. The data were produced by immunoSEQ multiplex PCR, yet TCRdb's version contains in-frame clones alone and is incomplete. The sample holds about 250,000 clones, about nine tenths seen once. The material sequenced was PBMCs or T cells enriched from blood (not recorded which). The receptor source for this set is a man between 18 and 35 years old who had recovered from COVID-19.

The chain is built from TRBV24-1 and TRBJ2-3; 9 bases map to TRBD2. The CDR3 sequence is 16 residues long. The germline CDR1 and CDR2 sequences are KGHDR and SFDVKD. V trimming: 4 bases; J trimming: 0 bases; junction bases outside the gene matches: 4. CDR3 sequence reads: CATSETGTSSTDTQYF. CDR3 nucleotide sequence: TGTGCCACCAGTGAAACAGGGACTAGCAGCACAGATACGCAGTATTTT.

The J gene is TRBJ1-2, the V gene TRBV5-4; unclear D gene. Germline CDR1 is SGHNT and CDR2 is YYREEE (reference sequence). The CDR3 totals 14 residues. The V and J ends lost 4 bases and 4 bases respectively, with 14 bases between them. As DNA, the CDR3 is TGTGCCAGCAGCGGTCAGGTGGTTGGCTATGGCTACACCTTC. This encodes CASSGQVVGYGYTF.

The CDR3 spells CASGTLPSGRYNEQFF. In nucleotides, the CDR3 is TGTGCCAGCGGCACCCTCCCTAGCGGGCGCTACAATGAGCAGTTCTTC. The rearrangement uses TRBV27 and TRBJ2-1; the match to TRBD2 covers 8 bases. The V and J ends lost 8 bases and 3 bases, in that order; junction bases with no gene match: 12. CDR1 and CDR2 from the germline V gene are MNHEY and SMNVEV (reference sequence). CDR3 length: 16 amino acids.

The chain couples TRBV5-1 to TRBJ2-1; 12 nucleotides line up with TRBD2. Germline V gene sequence: CDR1 SGHRS, CDR2 YFSETQ. Trimming took 2 bases from V and 8 from J; bases not matched to a gene: 8. The CDR3 loop spans 16 amino acids. CDR3: CASSFLAGGLGDEQFF. In nucleotides, the CDR3 is TGCGCCAGCAGCTTTCTAGCGGGAGGGCTAGGGGATGAGCAGTTCTTC. Full variable domain (remainder filled in from reference TRBV5-1 and TRBJ2-1): KAGVTQTPRYLIKTRGQQVTLSCSPISGHRSVSWYQQTPGQGLQFLFEYFSETQRNKGNFPGRFSGRQFSNSRSEMNVSTLELGDSALYLCASSFLAGGLGDEQFFGPGTRLTVL.

CDR3 bases: TGTGCCAGCAGCTTCCGAGGGACAGATACGCAGTATTTT. Residues: CASSFRGTDTQYF. The chain uses TRBV11-2 and TRBJ2-3; D perhaps matches TRBD2 (5 bases). The V gene's germline CDR1 is SGHAT and CDR2 FQNNGV. V was shortened by 3 bases and J by 3 bases, with 7 bases between the two germline ends. The CDR3 has 13 amino acids. The variable domain in full, with the rest retrieved from reference TRBV11-2 and TRBJ2-3, is EAGVAQSPRYKIIEKRQSVAFWCNPISGHATLYWYQQILGQGPKLLIQFQNNGVVDDSQLPKDRFSAERLKGVDSTLKIQPAKLEDSAVYLCASSFRGTDTQYFGPGTRLTVL.

This chain uses TRBV6-5 with TRBJ2-3; D is unclear. The germline V gene has CDR1 MNHEY and CDR2 SVGAGI. Between the trimmed V and J ends, which lost 7 bases and 2 bases, there was a span of 16 bases. The CDR3 has 15 residues. CDR3 sequence: CASKTSSTNTDTQYF. The CDR3 bases are TGTGCCAGCAAAACTTCGTCGACAAACACAGATACGCAGTATTTT.

CDR3 protein: CASSLEAGTGETQYF. The DNA for the CDR3 is TGTGCCAGCAGCTTAGAGGCCGGGACAGGGGAGACCCAGTACTTC. The rearrangement uses TRBV11-2 and TRBJ2-5; the match to TRBD1 covers 9 bases. Germline V gene lookup returns CDR1 SGHAT and CDR2 FQNNGV. V was pared by 0 bases and J by 5 bases, with 4 bases of the junction left unmatched. The CDR3 contains 15 residues.

On this clone itself: The same CDR3 also results from other DNA sequences found in this sample. The chain combines TRBV7-8 with TRBJ2-3, with D possibly matching TRBD1 (7 bases). The CDR3 is made up of 16 amino acids. V was trimmed by 1 base and J by 0 bases, leaving 11 bases between them. Germline V gene lookup returns CDR1 SGHVS and CDR2 FQNEAQ. The CDR3 sequence is CASSLVAGGSTDTQYF. For the CDR3, the DNA is TGTGCCAGCAGCTTAGTTGCAGGGGGGAGCACAGATACGCAGTATTTT.

This rearrangement joins TRBV6-5 to TRBJ2-2, with D uncertain. The germline V gene encodes CDR1 MNHEY and CDR2 SVGAGI. Trimming removed 8 bases from V and 1 base from J, with 2 bases in between. The CDR3 consists of 11 residues. CDR3 bases: TGTGCCAGCCAGAACACCGGGGAGCTGTTTTTT. Amino acids: CASQNTGELFF.

The V call is TRBV7-9, the J call TRBJ1-1, with D uncertain. V dropped 1 base and J dropped 0 bases, with 6 bases sitting between them. Germline lookup yields CDR1 SEHNR and CDR2 FQNEAQ (reference sequence). This CDR3 has 14 amino acids. Written as DNA, the CDR3 is TGTGCCAGCAGCTTAGGCCAGGTGAACACTGAAGCTTTCTTT. It yields the protein CASSLGQVNTEAFF. Filled out from reference TRBV7-9 and TRBJ1-1, the complete variable domain reads DTGVSQNPRHKITKRGQNVTFRCDPISEHNRLYWYRQTLGQGPEFLTYFQNEAQLEKSRLLSDRFSAERPKGSFSTLEIQRTEQGDSAMYLCASSLGQVNTEAFFGQGTRLTVV.

This clone was counted only a few times. The rearrangement joins TRBV21-1 to TRBJ1-5; TRBD1 is the table's D call, not checked against the DNA. TRBV21-1 is a pseudogene. The CDR3 is made up of 18 amino acids. CDR3 loop: CASSKLRGQIYSVQPQHF. CDR3 nucleotide sequence: TGTGCCAGCAGCAAACTTAGGGGACAGATATATTCCGTCCAGCCCCAGCATTTT.

The CDR3 DNA reads as TGTGCCAGCAGCTCCCTAGCGGGAGCGAACGAGCAGTACTTC. As protein: CASSSLAGANEQYF. The rearrangement links TRBV6-2 or TRBV6-3 to TRBJ2-7, with 10 nucleotides matching TRBD2. J lost 5 bases, V lost 6 bases, and 7 bases had no gene match. Germline V gene sequence: CDR1 MNHEY, CDR2 SVGEGT. CDR3 length: 14 residues.

This clone was detected only once. The chain links TRBV27 to TRBJ2-1, with D possibly matching TRBD2 (5 bases). Trimming left V 1 base short and J 6 bases short, with 16 bases between. The CDR3 sequence is 16 residues long. Germline assignment: CDR1 MNHEY and CDR2 SMNVEV (reference sequence). In nucleotides, the CDR3 is TGTGCCAGCAGTTTATATCCTAGCCCCAGATCCAATGAGCAGTTCTTC. This translates into CASSLYPSPRSNEQFF.

The chain is built from TRBV6-1 and TRBJ2-1; 11 bases are shared with TRBD2. Trimming at V came to 0 bases and at J to 4 bases, leaving 5 bases not matched to a gene. CDR3 size: 17 residues. Germline loops: CDR1 MNHNS, CDR2 SASEGT. The CDR3 is CASSEASSGRRYNEQFF. Here the CDR3 DNA reads TGTGCCAGCAGTGAAGCCTCTAGCGGGAGGCGATACAATGAGCAGTTCTTC.

This chain links TRBV7-3 with TRBJ2-1, with a weak D call TRBD1 (5 bases). Germline V gives CDR1 SGHTA, CDR2 FQGTGA. V was trimmed by 1 base and J by 7 bases, leaving 11 bases between them. The CDR3 is made up of 14 amino acids. The CDR3 sequence: CASSLKRGGNEQFF. The CDR3 nucleotides read TGTGCCAGCAGCTTAAAAAGGGGCGGAAATGAGCAGTTCTTC.

V usage is TRBV6-5 and J usage is TRBJ2-5; 8 bases are shared with TRBD1. The CDR3 is made up of 15 amino acids. CDR1 is MNHEY, CDR2 SVGAGI, per germline. Trimming at V came to 4 bases and at J to 1 base, leaving 5 bases not matched to a gene. As DNA, the CDR3 is TGTGCCAGCAGTTCCTCAGGGGGCAGCCAAGAGACCCAGTACTTC. It is translated as CASSSSGGSQETQYF.

The V and J genes are TRBV3-1 (or the pseudogene TRBV3-2) and TRBJ2-1; the match to TRBD2 covers 9 bases. CDR1 and CDR2 from the germline V gene are LGHDT and YNNKEL (reference sequence). This CDR3 has 16 amino acids. V dropped 1 base and J dropped 8; count of bases not matched to a gene: 9. CDR3 coding DNA: TGTGCCAGCAGCCAAGTTGATAGCGGGAGCCTTTATGAGCAGTTCTTC. Protein product: CASSQVDSGSLYEQFF.